This T cell receptor (beta chain) was obtained from a study of shared clonotypes between healthy human individuals (dated by TCRdb to about 2020). Describing the broader study: A few men and a couple of women, aged 18 to 49 years, made up the cohort. To estimate repertoire size and how much clonotype sharing occurs between individuals, the study deeply sequenced the blood TCR repertoires of five healthy adults. For each donor, CD4 naive and CD4 memory were each run on three plates, CD8 naive on two plates, and CD8 memory on one plate. Between about 0.8 and 9 billion PBMCs per donor were obtained by leukapheresis. Different laboratories and diverse techniques were used to prepare libraries and sequence TCR repertoires, to increase sequencing depth and limit assay-specific biases.

Using the deep immunoSEQ assay, multiplex PCR amplified TCR CDR3 regions from genomic DNA. Extracted genomic DNA from each cell subset was distributed evenly across all wells of several immunoSEQ 96-well plates, and each plate was treated as a replicate. For sorted subsets, each replicate PCR was loaded with around 220 ng genomic DNA, equivalent to 32,000 or so T cell genomes. The purified libraries were quantified using a Qubit 3.0 fluorometer, sized with a Bioanalyzer 2100, and then quantified again using the KAPA Library Quantification kit. Every immunoSEQ 96-well plate was sequenced on a separate single-read 150-cycle Illumina NextSeq 550 flow cell. Turning to the authors' computational methods: Because the immunoSEQ output included only junctional sequences and no quality scores, the filtering could not be the same as the filtering used for full-length reads. Sequences were annotated with PyIR, a Python wrapper for IgBLAST v1.9, using IMGT germline references to assign V/J genes and CDR3. Any read was removed if the V/J assignment was weak (E-value above 1e-6), the CDR3 was missing, or the read contained stop codons, out-of-frame junctions, or ambiguous translated residues. V3J clonotypes were defined as sequences sharing an identical inferred V gene, J gene, and CDR3 amino acid sequence. The percentage overlap between two repertoires was calculated by dividing the number of shared unique clonotypes by the size of the smaller repertoire. Three approaches were used to assess repertoire richness: RTK rarefaction, the Chao1 estimator, and Recon v2.1 estimates of unobserved clonotypes. Generation probabilities were computed with OLGA for all TCRbeta clonotypes obtained by the gDNA method from several donors. TCRdb mirrors the immuneACCESS table, restricted to in-frame sequences. Some clones are absent from its copies; in checked studies, under half trace to an unresolved V gene, and the reason for the others is unknown. V and J calls and clone size are given by that table; D and trimming were obtained from the DNA. The sample table records over 850,000 clones; around 78% of these occur just once. The ten largest clonotypes hold roughly 0.62% of the sample.

Notes on this clone: The clone's antigen remains unknown. Base-call qualities are not available, and no considerably larger clone is one nucleotide away.

The donors were healthy, HIV-negative adults who had no recently reported acute infections or vaccinations. Every donor was a Caucasian adult residing in Nashville, Tennessee, USA. Magnetic negative selection was used to enrich CD4+ T cells, after which naive cells were positively selected on CD45RA and the negative fraction became the memory subset. After blood collection by leukapheresis, PBMCs were isolated using Ficoll-Histopaque density gradient centrifugation and then cryopreserved in the vapor phase of liquid nitrogen. Analytical flow cytometry was used to check the purity and quantity of each magnetically sorted T cell population. Genomic DNA was isolated from each sorted fraction and quantified by UV absorbance on a Nanodrop 2000c. General findings and caveats noted by the study authors: Pairwise subsampling indicated that sequencing depth was expected to affect the degree of clonotype sharing among donors. Because the study included a small number of donors, the genetic and exposure-history diversity represented was limited. Naive subsets generally had larger estimated clonotype richness than memory subsets did. Incomplete sequencing was indicated by rarefaction of sorted-subset datasets, despite the large sequencing depth. Sharing across a few donors was observed for roughly 5% of naive CD4, over 3% of naive CD8, about 2.5% of memory CD4, and roughly 0.4% of memory CD8 clonotypes. Sampling was restricted to blood, and TCR repertoires in tissues likely differ from the TCR repertoires found in blood. Compared with non-shared clonotypes, clonotypes shared by all four sorted-subset donors had higher generation probabilities.

As encoded in the germline V gene, CDR1 is SGHRS while CDR2 is YFSETQ. A distance of 14 bases separates the germline ends of V and J, which lose 4 bases and 4 bases respectively. The CDR3 runs 15 residues from the cysteine to the phenylalanine. Just the 45-base CDR3 DNA is kept, in frame starting at base 1. Sequenced sample: memory CD4+ T cells from PBMCs. Explained via the paper, the cell subset or site label denotes: CD45RA-negative fraction. The receptor comes from a man younger than 35 in good health. Some clones in this sample may be carry-over from other donors' samples. The chain uses TRBV5-1 and TRBJ1-4, and perhaps TRBD1 as D gene, on 5 matching bases. The CDR3 loop reads CASSLLTGFNEKLFF. The nucleotide sequence reads TGCGCCAGCAGCCTCCTTACAGGTTTTAATGAAAAACTGTTTTTT.